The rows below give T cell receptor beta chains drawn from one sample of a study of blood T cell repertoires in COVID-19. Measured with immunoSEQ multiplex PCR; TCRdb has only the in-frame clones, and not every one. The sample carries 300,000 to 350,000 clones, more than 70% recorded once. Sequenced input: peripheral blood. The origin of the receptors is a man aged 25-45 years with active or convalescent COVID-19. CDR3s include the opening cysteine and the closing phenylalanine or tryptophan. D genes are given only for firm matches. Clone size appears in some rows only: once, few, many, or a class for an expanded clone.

DNA: TGTGCCAGCAGCTTAGTCCTAGCGGGAGGGAGGGACAGCACAGATACGCAGTATTTT; CDR3: CASSLVLAGGRDSTDTQYF; size: -; D: TRBD2; J: TRBJ2-3; V: TRBV7-2
DNA: TGTGCCAGCAGCTTAGATGGCGGGGGGGCTTGGGAGGCCCAGTACTTC; CDR3: CASSLDGGGAWEAQYF; size: once; D: TRBD2; J: TRBJ2-5; V: TRBV11-3
DNA: TGTGCCAGCAGGACCGGGACAGCGTATAGCAATCAGCCCCAGCATTTT; CDR3: CASRTGTAYSNQPQHF; size: -; D: TRBD1; J: TRBJ1-5; V: TRBV28
DNA: TGTGCCAGCAGTTTGGGACAGTCAAACTATGGCTACACCTTC; CDR3: CASSLGQSNYGYTF; size: -; D: TRBD1; J: TRBJ1-2; V: TRBV7-9
DNA: TGTGCCAGCAGCTTGGACGGTACCTATGGCTACACCTTC; CDR3: CASSLDGTYGYTF; size: -; D: -; J: TRBJ1-2; V: TRBV5-6
DNA: TGTGCCAGCAGTGCCAGGGGGGCTTCAACACTGAGGGCTTTCTTT; CDR3: CASSARGASTLRAFF; size: -; D: TRBD1; J: TRBJ1-1; V: TRBV28
DNA: TGTGCCAGCAGCCAAGGACTAGCGGGAGCTTACGAGCAGTACTTC; CDR3: CASSQGLAGAYEQYF; size: -; D: TRBD2; J: TRBJ2-7; V: TRBV3-1/TRBV3-2
DNA: TGTGCCAGCAGTTACGACAGGGAGGTCACAGATACGCAGTATTTT; CDR3: CASSYDREVTDTQYF; size: -; D: -; J: TRBJ2-3; V: TRBV6-5
DNA: TGTGCCAGCAGCCCCGGCGGGTACAATGAGCAGTTCTTC; CDR3: CASSPGGYNEQFF; size: -; D: -; J: TRBJ2-1; V: TRBV28
DNA: TGTGCCACCACCAGGGGCTACCTAGAGCAGTTCTTC; CDR3: CATTRGYLEQFF; size: -; D: -; J: TRBJ2-1; V: TRBV28
DNA: TGTGCCAGCAGCGAAGACAGGGGGCCCCTTGAAGCTTTCTTT; CDR3: CASSEDRGPLEAFF; size: -; D: TRBD1; J: TRBJ1-1; V: TRBV6-2/TRBV6-3
DNA: TGTGCCAGCAGCCAAGCTCTCGAGGGACTTCAGGAGAATGAGCAGTTCTTC; CDR3: CASSQALEGLQENEQFF; size: -; D: -; J: TRBJ2-1; V: TRBV4-2
DNA: TGTGCCAGCGAGACGGGAGCGGGCGTGTTCGGCTATGGCTACACCTTC; CDR3: CASETGAGVFGYGYTF; size: -; D: -; J: TRBJ1-2; V: TRBV2
DNA: TGTGCCAGCAGCCCATTTTTAGCGAGGAACTATGGCTACACCTTC; CDR3: CASSPFLARNYGYTF; size: -; D: -; J: TRBJ1-2; V: TRBV7-9
DNA: TGTGCCAGTAGTTCCGCTGGAAACACCATATATTTT; CDR3: CASSSAGNTIYF; size: -; D: -; J: TRBJ1-3; V: TRBV19
DNA: TGCAGTGCTAGAGTTAGACAGCCCCAGCATTTT; CDR3: CSARVRQPQHF; size: -; D: -; J: TRBJ1-5; V: TRBV20-1
DNA: TGTGCCAGCAGTTTACGACTGACCAATCAGCCCCAGCATTTT; CDR3: CASSLRLTNQPQHF; size: -; D: -; J: TRBJ1-5; V: TRBV27
DNA: TGTGCCAGCTCACCTAGCGTTAACTCGAACACCGGGGAGCTGTTTTTT; CDR3: CASSPSVNSNTGELFF; size: few; D: -; J: TRBJ2-2; V: TRBV18
DNA: TGTGCCATCGGGGCAGGGGGTTACACCTTC; CDR3: CAIGAGGYTF; size: -; D: TRBD1; J: TRBJ1-2; V: TRBV10-3
DNA: TGTGCCAGCAGCGCACTCAGCACAGATACGCAGTATTTT; CDR3: CASSALSTDTQYF; size: -; D: -; J: TRBJ2-3; V: TRBV11-2
DNA: TGCGCCAGCAGCTTGGAACAGGGGAGCACCGGGGAGCTGTTTTTT; CDR3: CASSLEQGSTGELFF; size: -; D: TRBD1; J: TRBJ2-2; V: TRBV5-1
DNA: TGTGCCAGCAGTTTAACCTTAGCAAGTGGCTACACCTTC; CDR3: CASSLTLASGYTF; size: few; D: -; J: TRBJ1-2; V: TRBV28
DNA: TGTGCCAGCAGCTTGGCTCTAGCGGGAGGATGGGGGGGCTCCTACAATGAGCAGTTCTTC; CDR3: CASSLALAGGWGGSYNEQFF; size: -; D: TRBD2; J: TRBJ2-1; V: TRBV5-8
DNA: TGTGCCAGCAGCCAAGGACAGGCATCTGAGACCCAGTACTTC; CDR3: CASSQGQASETQYF; size: -; D: TRBD1; J: TRBJ2-5; V: TRBV11-3
DNA: TGTGCCAGCAGTTACATAGGGGGGGACACTGAAGCTTTCTTT; CDR3: CASSYIGGDTEAFF; size: -; D: -; J: TRBJ1-1; V: TRBV6-5
DNA: TGTGCCAGCAGCTGGACAGGGCGGGGGAAAGAGACCCAGTACTTC; CDR3: CASSWTGRGKETQYF; size: -; D: -; J: TRBJ2-5; V: TRBV28
DNA: TGTGCCAGCTTCCGTAACCCAACAGGGGGCATAGTAAATGAGCAGTTCTTC; CDR3: CASFRNPTGGIVNEQFF; size: -; D: TRBD1; J: TRBJ2-1; V: TRBV7-9
DNA: TGTGCCACCAGCAGAGATGGGGGGGGCTCAGATGGAAACACCATATATTTT; CDR3: CATSRDGGGSDGNTIYF; size: -; D: -; J: TRBJ1-3; V: TRBV15
DNA: TGTGCCCAGAGGGGGGGAGACTATGGCTACACCTTC; CDR3: CAQRGGDYGYTF; size: -; D: -; J: TRBJ1-2; V: TRBV2
DNA: TGTGCCAGCAGTCCCGCTGACGGGAGGAATGAGCAGTTCTTC; CDR3: CASSPADGRNEQFF; size: few; D: TRBD2; J: TRBJ2-1; V: TRBV27
DNA: TGTGCCAGCAACGGCAGGGAGGGCACTGAAGCTTTCTTT; CDR3: CASNGREGTEAFF; size: -; D: -; J: TRBJ1-1; V: TRBV5-4
DNA: TGTGCCAGCAGCACCCCCCTGAGTAGCGGGAGGGAGGCCATTCAGTACTTC; CDR3: CASSTPLSSGREAIQYF; size: -; D: TRBD2; J: TRBJ2-4; V: TRBV7-3